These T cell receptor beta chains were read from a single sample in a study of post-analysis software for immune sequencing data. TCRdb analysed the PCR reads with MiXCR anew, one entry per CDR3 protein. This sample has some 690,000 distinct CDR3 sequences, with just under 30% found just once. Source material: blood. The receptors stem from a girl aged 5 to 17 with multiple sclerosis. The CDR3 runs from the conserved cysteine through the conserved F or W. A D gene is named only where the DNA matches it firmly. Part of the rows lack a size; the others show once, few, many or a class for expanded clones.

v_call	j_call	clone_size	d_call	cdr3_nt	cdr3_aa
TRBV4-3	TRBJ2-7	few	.	TGCGCCAGCAGCCAATTTCCGGGCTACGAGCAGTACTTC	CASSQFPGYEQYF
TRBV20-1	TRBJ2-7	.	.	TGCAGTGCTAGCTTGCAGGGGCTCGAGCAGTACTTC	CSASLQGLEQYF
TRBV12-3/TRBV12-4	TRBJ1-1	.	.	TGTGCCAGCAGTCTTGGGGGGGGGGACACTGAAGCTTTCTTT	CASSLGGGDTEAFF
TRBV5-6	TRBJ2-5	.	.	TGTGCCAGCAGCTTCGGGCAGGGCAGTACAGAGACCCAGTACTTC	CASSFGQGSTETQYF
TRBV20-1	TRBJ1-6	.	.	TGCAGTGCCGGACAGAACTATAATTCACCCCTCCACTTT	CSAGQNYNSPLHF
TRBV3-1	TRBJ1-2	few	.	TGTGCCAGCAGCCTTAACTCCGGGACCTCGGGCTACACCTTC	CASSLNSGTSGYTF
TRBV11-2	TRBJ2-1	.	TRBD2	TGTGCCAGCAACAGCGGGAGTACCTACAATGAGCAGTTCTTC	CASNSGSTYNEQFF
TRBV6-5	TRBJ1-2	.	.	TGTGCCAGCAGTTACTCCCTCGAGTCGGGTGGCTACACCTTC	CASSYSLESGGYTF
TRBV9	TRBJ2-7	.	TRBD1	TGTGCCAGCAGCGTAGGGGGGACAGGCCCAGGGTACGAGCAGTACTTC	CASSVGGTGPGYEQYF
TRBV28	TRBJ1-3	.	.	TGTGCCAGCAGTCTGGACCCCGATGCTGGAAACACCATATATTTT	CASSLDPDAGNTIYF
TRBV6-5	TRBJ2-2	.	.	TGTGCCAGCACGGGGGTATTAAGGACCGGGGAGCTGTTTTTT	CASTGVLRTGELFF
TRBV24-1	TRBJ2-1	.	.	TGTGCCTCCCAAGGGGGAGGGCCAAATGAGCAGTTCTTC	CASQGGGPNEQFF
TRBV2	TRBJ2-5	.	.	TGTGCCAGCAGCCCGGGAGGAACGGCGGGGGCCACCCAGTACTTC	CASSPGGTAGATQYF
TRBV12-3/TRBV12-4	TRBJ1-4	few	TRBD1	TGTGCCAGCAGTCCAAGGACAGGGTCTGGTAATGAAAAACTGTTTTTT	CASSPRTGSGNEKLFF
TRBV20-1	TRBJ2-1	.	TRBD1	TGCAGTCAAGCCGGGACAGGGGACCACAATGAGCAGTTCTTC	CSQAGTGDHNEQFF
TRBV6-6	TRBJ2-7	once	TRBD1	TGTGCCAGCAGTTACGGTACAGGGGGCAGCGAGCAGTACTTC	CASSYGTGGSEQYF
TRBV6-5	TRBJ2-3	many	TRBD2	TGTGCCAGCAAGAGGGAGGGCCCGGGCACAGATACGCAGTATTTT	CASKREGPGTDTQYF
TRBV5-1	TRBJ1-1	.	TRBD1	TGCGCCAGCAGCGTAACCGGGACAGGCACTGAAGCTTTCTTT	CASSVTGTGTEAFF
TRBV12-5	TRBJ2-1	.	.	TGTGCTAGTGGTAACCGACCTAGCTCAGGCAACAATGAGCAGTTCTTC	CASGNRPSSGNNEQFF
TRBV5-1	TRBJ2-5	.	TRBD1	TGCGCCAGCAGCAGACTTCAGGGGGCAATCCAAGAGACCCAGTACTTC	CASSRLQGAIQETQYF
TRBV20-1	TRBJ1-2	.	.	TGCAGTGCTAGAGTAGACAGGCGGGGTTATGGCTACACCTTC	CSARVDRRGYGYTF
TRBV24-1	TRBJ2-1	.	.	TGTGCCACCAAGGGTCACAATGAGCAGTTCTTC	CATKGHNEQFF
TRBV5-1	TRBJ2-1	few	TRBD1	TGCGCCAGCAGCTGGGACAGAGACAATGAGCAGTTCTTC	CASSWDRDNEQFF